A single sample gave rise to the 12 T cell receptor beta chains below, sequenced in a study of cytomegalovirus exposure and HLA in healthy donors. Primers for the PCR totalled 60 Vbeta and 13 Jbeta. Sequenced by immunoSEQ multiplex PCR; TCRdb stores in-frame clones only, minus some. The sample has about 89,000 clones; 76% are singletons. The specimen sequenced was PBMCs. All receptors come from a male donor in good health and CMV-seronegative.

This chain uses TRBV5-6 with TRBJ2-5; D not certain. Trimming pared 0 bases from V and 5 bases from J, leaving 5 bases between. Per the germline V gene, CDR1 is SGHDT and CDR2 is YYEEEE. This CDR3 has 12 residues. This CDR3 is CASSLARETQYF. In DNA form, the CDR3 reads TGTGCCAGCAGCTTGGCCCGGGAGACCCAGTACTTC.

The chain uses TRBV9 and TRBJ1-1; no clear D. The length of the CDR3 is 12 residues. In germline, CDR1 is SGDLS, CDR2 YYNGEE. Trimming removed 1 base at V and 11 bases at J, with 12 bases between. The CDR3 here is CASSVFDGVAFF. The CDR3 DNA reads TGTGCCAGCAGCGTATTTGACGGGGTTGCTTTCTTT. The variable domain in full, completed from reference TRBV9 and TRBJ1-1, reads DSGVTQTPKHLITATGQRVTLRCSPRSGDLSVYWYQQSLDQGLQFLIQYYNGEERAKGNILERFSAQQFPDLHSELNLSSLELGDSALYFCASSVFDGVAFFGQGTRLTVV.

This sequence joins TRBV5-1 and TRBJ1-1; 7 bases fit TRBD1. CDR1 is SGHRS, CDR2 YFSETQ, per germline. J was trimmed by 0 bases and V by 4 bases; bases with no gene match: 9. The CDR3 sequence is 16 residues long. CDR3 nucleotide sequence: TGCGCCAGCAGCCTACGACAGGGTAAGGTGAACACTGAAGCTTTCTTT. It codes for CASSLRQGKVNTEAFF. Supplemented by reference TRBV5-1 and TRBJ1-1, the full variable domain reads KAGVTQTPRYLIKTRGQQVTLSCSPISGHRSVSWYQQTPGQGLQFLFEYFSETQRNKGNFPGRFSGRQFSNSRSEMNVSTLELGDSALYLCASSLRQGKVNTEAFFGQGTRLTVV.

This clone was seen only a few times. This CDR3 reads CASSISAGGGGTGELFF. The CDR3 bases are TGTGCCAGTAGTATATCGGCCGGGGGTGGAGGTACCGGGGAGCTGTTTTTT. The chain is built from TRBV19 and TRBJ2-2, with TRBD2 as a possible D gene (6 bases). Germline CDR1 reads LNHDA; CDR2 reads SQIVND (reference sequence). The CDR3 is made up of 17 amino acids. Between the trimmed V and J ends, which lost 2 bases and 5 bases, there was a span of 18 bases.

This chain links TRBV7-9 with TRBJ1-1, with 7 bases lining up with TRBD1. V dropped 5 bases and J dropped 4; count of bases not matched to a gene: 7. The CDR3 length is 14 residues. In germline, CDR1 is SEHNR, CDR2 FQNEAQ (reference sequence). The CDR3 protein is CASSGQGVGTEAFF. The CDR3 coding sequence is TGTGCCAGCAGCGGTCAGGGGGTGGGCACTGAAGCTTTCTTT.

This clone was counted only a few times. The rearrangement joins TRBV7-2 to TRBJ2-7, with TRBD2 matching 11 bases. The CDR3 is 14 amino acids. CDR1 is SGHTA and CDR2 is FQGNSA in the germline V gene. The V and J ends lost 5 bases and 7 bases, in that order; junction bases with no gene match: 7. This CDR3 is CASSRTSGPGEQYF. The CDR3, as DNA: TGTGCCAGCAGCCGGACTAGCGGGCCGGGTGAGCAGTACTTC.

This clone counts as medium-sized (0.01 to 0.1%). Other DNA sequences in the same sample also yield this CDR3. V gene TRBV2 combines with J gene TRBJ1-1, with D maybe TRBD1 (5 bases). Between the trimmed V and J ends, which lost 3 bases and 1 base, there was a span of 6 bases. The CDR3 covers 13 residues. CDR1 is SNHLY and CDR2 is FYNNEI in the germline V gene. The CDR3 DNA reads as TGTGCCAGCAGTGATGGGGCGAACACTGAAGCTTTCTTT. The encoded protein is CASSDGANTEAFF.

In its sample, this clone was seen a few times. The J gene is TRBJ1-1, the V gene TRBV7-9; D is perhaps TRBD1 (6 bases). Germline lookup yields CDR1 SEHNR and CDR2 FQNEAQ (reference sequence). The V end lost 1 base, the J end lost 6 bases, and 9 bases lay between the germline ends. This CDR3 contains 13 residues. Written as DNA, the CDR3 is TGTGCCAGCAGCTTAGAAGGGGGAGCTGAAGCTTTCTTT. Translated: CASSLEGGAEAFF.

This chain connects TRBV19 to TRBJ2-3; D ambiguous. From germline, CDR1 is LNHDA and CDR2 SQIVND (reference sequence). V shed 5 bases and J shed 2 bases, with 11 bases lying between them. The CDR3 runs to 14 residues. CDR3: CASSYAVITDTQYF. CDR3 in DNA: TGTGCCAGTAGTTATGCGGTTATCACAGATACGCAGTATTTT.

The rearrangement joins TRBV4-1 to TRBJ1-1, with D unclear. V was pared by 3 bases and J by 0 bases, with 20 bases between. There are 18 residues in the CDR3. Per germline, CDR1 MGHRA and CDR2 YSYEKL. CDR3 residues: CASSHLFRRVGMNTEAFF. The CDR3 DNA reads as TGCGCCAGCAGCCACCTTTTTAGGAGGGTGGGCATGAACACTGAAGCTTTCTTT.

The chain is built from TRBV2 and TRBJ1-2; a possible D gene is TRBD1 (5 bases). V lost 6 bases and J 5 bases, leaving 16 bases between the germline ends. CDR1 and CDR2 (germline): SNHLY, FYNNEI. This CDR3 has 14 residues. The CDR3 DNA sequence: TGTGCCAGCAGGGGGCAGGGATTGAAATATGGCTACACCTTC. Encoded protein: CASRGQGLKYGYTF.

The chain is built from TRBV28 and TRBJ2-7; 7 nucleotides align to TRBD1. J gave up 4 bases and V 10 bases, and 7 bases lay outside the gene matches. The CDR3 is made up of 12 amino acids. The germline gives CDR1 MDHEN, CDR2 SYDVKM. The CDR3 here is CAIEGARYEQYF. CDR3 bases: TGTGCCATCGAGGGGGCGCGTTACGAGCAGTACTTC.